This T cell receptor (beta chain) was identified in a study of cytomegalovirus exposure and HLA in healthy donors. Study observations and caveats: In an earlier analysis, productive rearrangement rates for most beta V segments clustered near 87% or 30%. Rare TCR sequences dominated, though some public TCRs recurred in many donors. TCR association rates varied by HLA locus in a later analysis, with DRB1 highest and HLA-C lowest.

The CDR3 sequence is 15 residues long. V was pared by 6 bases and J by 5 bases, with 7 bases of the junction left unmatched. CDR1 is SGHNT, CDR2 YYREEE, per germline (reference sequence). Regarding this clone: Its matching antigen is unknown.

PCR amplification relied on 60 Vbeta primers (plus 13 Jbeta primers). Only in-frame clones appear in the TCRdb table, and some are missing; sequencing was by immunoSEQ multiplex PCR. The sample holds 200,000 to 250,000 clones, around 76% seen once. J is TRBJ2-3 and V is TRBV5-4, with 12 bases aligning to TRBD2. The clonotype comes from a woman aged 40-49 years in good health and CMV-seropositive. The sequencing input was PBMCs. CDR3 DNA sequence: TGTGCCAGCACCGCGACTAGCGGGGGAAGAGATACGCAGTATTTT. This gives the protein CASTATSGGRDTQYF.